This T cell receptor beta chain is drawn from a study of blood T cell repertoires in COVID-19. As handled by the study authors: Amplification of reference gene primers was used by the study to estimate nucleated cell counts. The assay was immunoSEQ multiplex PCR, and TCRdb's table has in-frame clones only and misses some. V, J and clone size reflect that table, while D and trimming were determined from the DNA. The sample carries about 200,000 clones, around nine tenths recorded once. The source of this sequence is a man aged 55 to 70 who had recovered from COVID-19. Sequencing was done on a sample of peripheral blood.

The CDR3 loop reads CASSLDAAYEQYF. As DNA, the CDR3 is TGCGCCAGCAGCTTGGACGCGGCCTACGAGCAGTACTTC. The rearrangement links TRBV5-1 to TRBJ2-7; no clear D. Trimming pared 0 bases from V and 2 bases from J, leaving 6 bases between. The CDR3 totals 13 residues. Looked up from germline, CDR1 is SGHRS and CDR2 is YFSETQ.